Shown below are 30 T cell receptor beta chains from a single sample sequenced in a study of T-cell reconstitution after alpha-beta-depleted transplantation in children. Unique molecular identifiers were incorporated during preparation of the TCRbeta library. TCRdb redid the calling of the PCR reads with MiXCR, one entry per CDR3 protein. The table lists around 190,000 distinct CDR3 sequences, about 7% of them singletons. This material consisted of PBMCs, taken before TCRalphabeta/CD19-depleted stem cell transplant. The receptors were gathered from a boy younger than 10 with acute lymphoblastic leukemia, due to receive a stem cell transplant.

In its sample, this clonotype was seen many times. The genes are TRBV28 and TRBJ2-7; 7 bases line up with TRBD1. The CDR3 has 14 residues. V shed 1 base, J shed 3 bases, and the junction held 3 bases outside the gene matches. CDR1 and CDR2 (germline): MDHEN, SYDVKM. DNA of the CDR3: TGTGCCAGCAGTTTATCTCCAGGGGGCTACGAGCAGTACTTC. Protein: CASSLSPGGYEQYF.

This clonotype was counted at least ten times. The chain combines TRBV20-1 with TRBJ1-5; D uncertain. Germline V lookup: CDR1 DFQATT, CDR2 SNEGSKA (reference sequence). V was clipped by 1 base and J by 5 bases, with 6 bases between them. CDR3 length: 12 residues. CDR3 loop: CSARVLHQPQHF. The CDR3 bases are TGCAGTGCTAGAGTCCTCCATCAGCCCCAGCATTTT.

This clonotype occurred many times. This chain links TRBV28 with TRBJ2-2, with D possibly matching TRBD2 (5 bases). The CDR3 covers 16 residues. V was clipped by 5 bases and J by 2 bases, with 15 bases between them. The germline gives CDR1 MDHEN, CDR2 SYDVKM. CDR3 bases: TGTGCCAGCAGTGGAGGTTTTCGGGCAAACACCGGGGAGCTGTTTTTT. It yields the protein CASSGGFRANTGELFF. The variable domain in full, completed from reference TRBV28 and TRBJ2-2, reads DVKVTQSSRYLVKRTGEKVFLECVQDMDHENMFWYRQDPGLGLRLIYFSYDVKMKEKGDIPEGYSVSREKKERFSLILESASTNQTSMYLCASSGGFRANTGELFFGEGSRLTVL.

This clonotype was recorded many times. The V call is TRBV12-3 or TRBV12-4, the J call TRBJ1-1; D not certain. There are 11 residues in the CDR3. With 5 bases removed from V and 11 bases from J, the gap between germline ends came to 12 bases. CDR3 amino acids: CASSPLLEAFF. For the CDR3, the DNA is TGTGCCAGCAGTCCCCTCCTCGAGGCTTTCTTT.

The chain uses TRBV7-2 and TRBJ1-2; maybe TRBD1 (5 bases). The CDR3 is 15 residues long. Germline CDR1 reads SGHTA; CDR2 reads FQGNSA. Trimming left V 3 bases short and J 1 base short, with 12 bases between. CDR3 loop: CASSFARENNYGYTF. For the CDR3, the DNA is TGTGCCAGCAGCTTTGCCAGGGAGAATAACTATGGCTACACCTTC.

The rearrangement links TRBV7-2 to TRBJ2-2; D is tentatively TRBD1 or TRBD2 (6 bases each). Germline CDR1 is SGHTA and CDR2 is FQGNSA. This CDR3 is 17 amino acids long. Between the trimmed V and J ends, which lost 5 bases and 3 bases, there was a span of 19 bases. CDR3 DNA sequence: TGTGCCAGCAGCGTTTCGGGGGCCCCCCGATACACCGGGGAGCTGTTTTTT. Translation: CASSVSGAPRYTGELFF.

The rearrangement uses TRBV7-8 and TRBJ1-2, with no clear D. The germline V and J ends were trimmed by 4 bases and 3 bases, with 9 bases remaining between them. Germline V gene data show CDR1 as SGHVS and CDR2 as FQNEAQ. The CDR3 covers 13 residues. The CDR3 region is CASSSREDYGYTF. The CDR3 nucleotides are TGTGCCAGCAGCTCGAGGGAGGACTATGGCTACACCTTC.

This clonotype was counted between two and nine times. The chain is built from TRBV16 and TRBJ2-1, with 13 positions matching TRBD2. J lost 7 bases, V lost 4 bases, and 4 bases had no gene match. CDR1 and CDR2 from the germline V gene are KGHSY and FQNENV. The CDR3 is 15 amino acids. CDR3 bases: TGTGCCAGCAGCCTTCCGGGACTAGCGGGGAATGAGCAGTTCTTC. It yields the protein CASSLPGLAGNEQFF.

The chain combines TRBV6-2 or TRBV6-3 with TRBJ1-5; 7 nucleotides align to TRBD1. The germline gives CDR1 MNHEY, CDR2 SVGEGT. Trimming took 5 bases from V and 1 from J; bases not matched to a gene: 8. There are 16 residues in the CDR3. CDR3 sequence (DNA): TGTGCCAGCAGTCAACAGGGGAGAGGGAGCAATCAGCCCCAGCATTTT. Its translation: CASSQQGRGSNQPQHF.

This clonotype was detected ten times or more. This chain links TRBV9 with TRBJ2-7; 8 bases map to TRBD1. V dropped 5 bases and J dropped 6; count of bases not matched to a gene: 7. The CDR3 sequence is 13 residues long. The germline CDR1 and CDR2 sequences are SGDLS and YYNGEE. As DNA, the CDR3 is TGTGCCAGCAGTCGCACAGGGGGTCTCGAGCAGTACTTC. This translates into CASSRTGGLEQYF.

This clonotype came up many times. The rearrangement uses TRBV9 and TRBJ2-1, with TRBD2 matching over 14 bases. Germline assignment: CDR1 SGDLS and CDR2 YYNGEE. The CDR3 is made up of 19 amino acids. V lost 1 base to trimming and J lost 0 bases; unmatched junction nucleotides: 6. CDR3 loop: CASSVSTSGRATSYNEQFF. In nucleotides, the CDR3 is TGTGCCAGCAGCGTATCGACTAGCGGGAGGGCCACCTCCTACAATGAGCAGTTCTTC. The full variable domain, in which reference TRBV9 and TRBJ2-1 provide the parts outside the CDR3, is DSGVTQTPKHLITATGQRVTLRCSPRSGDLSVYWYQQSLDQGLQFLIQYYNGEERAKGNILERFSAQQFPDLHSELNLSSLELGDSALYFCASSVSTSGRATSYNEQFFGPGTRLTVL.

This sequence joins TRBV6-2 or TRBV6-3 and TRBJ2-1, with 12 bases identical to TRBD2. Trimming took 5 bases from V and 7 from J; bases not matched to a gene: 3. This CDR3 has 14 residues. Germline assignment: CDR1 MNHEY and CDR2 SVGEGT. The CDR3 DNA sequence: TGTGCCAGCAGTGGGACTAGCGGGCGGAATGAGCAGTTCTTC. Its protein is CASSGTSGRNEQFF.

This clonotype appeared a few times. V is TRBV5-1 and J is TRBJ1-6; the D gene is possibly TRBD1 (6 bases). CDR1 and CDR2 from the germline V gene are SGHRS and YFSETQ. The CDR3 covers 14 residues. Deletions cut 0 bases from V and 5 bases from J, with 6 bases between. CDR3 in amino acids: CASSLGQDNSPLHF. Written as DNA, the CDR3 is TGCGCCAGCAGCTTGGGACAGGATAATTCACCCCTCCACTTT.

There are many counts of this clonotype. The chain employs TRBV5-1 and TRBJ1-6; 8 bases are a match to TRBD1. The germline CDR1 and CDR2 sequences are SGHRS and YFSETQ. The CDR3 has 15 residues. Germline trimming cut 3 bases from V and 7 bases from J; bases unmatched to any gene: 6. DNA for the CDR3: TGCGCCAGCAGCTGGACGGGACAGGAAAATTCACCCCTCCACTTT. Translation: CASSWTGQENSPLHF.

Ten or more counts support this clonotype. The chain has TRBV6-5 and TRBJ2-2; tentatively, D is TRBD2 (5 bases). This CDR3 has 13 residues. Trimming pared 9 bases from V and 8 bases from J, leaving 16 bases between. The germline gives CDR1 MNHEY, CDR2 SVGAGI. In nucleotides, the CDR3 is TGTGCCAGTTCCCGGGGTGTCGCGGGGGAGCTGTTTTTT. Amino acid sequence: CASSRGVAGELFF.

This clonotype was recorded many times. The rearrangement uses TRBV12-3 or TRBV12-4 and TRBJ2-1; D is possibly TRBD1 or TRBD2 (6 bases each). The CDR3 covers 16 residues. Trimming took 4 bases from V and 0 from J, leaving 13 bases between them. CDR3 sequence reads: CASSSGGLSSYNEQFF. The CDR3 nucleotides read TGTGCCAGCAGTTCCGGGGGCTTAAGCTCCTACAATGAGCAGTTCTTC.

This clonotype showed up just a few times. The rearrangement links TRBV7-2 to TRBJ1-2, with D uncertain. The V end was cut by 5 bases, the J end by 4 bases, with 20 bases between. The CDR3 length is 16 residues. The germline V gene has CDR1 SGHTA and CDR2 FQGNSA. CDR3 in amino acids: CASSPSGPGKAYGYTF. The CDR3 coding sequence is TGTGCCAGCAGCCCTAGTGGTCCGGGAAAGGCCTATGGCTACACCTTC.

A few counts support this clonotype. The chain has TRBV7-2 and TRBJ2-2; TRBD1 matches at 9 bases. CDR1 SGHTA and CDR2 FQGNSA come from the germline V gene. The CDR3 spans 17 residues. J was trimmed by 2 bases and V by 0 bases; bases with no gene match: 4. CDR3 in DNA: TGTGCCAGCAGCTTAGCGCCACAGGGGGCTAACACCGGGGAGCTGTTTTTT. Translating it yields CASSLAPQGANTGELFF.

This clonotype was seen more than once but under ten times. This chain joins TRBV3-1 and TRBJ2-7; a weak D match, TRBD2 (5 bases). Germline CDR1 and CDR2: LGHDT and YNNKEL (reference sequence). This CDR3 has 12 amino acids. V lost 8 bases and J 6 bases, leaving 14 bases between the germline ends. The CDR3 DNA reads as TGTGCCAGCGCGGGCCCCGTGGGCGAGCAGTACTTC. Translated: CASAGPVGEQYF.

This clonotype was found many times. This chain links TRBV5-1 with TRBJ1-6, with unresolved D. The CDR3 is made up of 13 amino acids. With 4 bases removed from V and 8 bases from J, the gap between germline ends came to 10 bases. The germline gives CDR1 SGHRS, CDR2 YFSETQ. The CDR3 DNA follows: TGCGCCAGCAGCGAAGGATTAGATTCACCCCTCCACTTT. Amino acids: CASSEGLDSPLHF.

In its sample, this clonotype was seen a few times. CDR3 in amino acids: CSASSGWDNEQFF. DNA of the CDR3: TGCAGTGCTAGTTCGGGGTGGGACAATGAGCAGTTCTTC. This chain connects TRBV20-1 to TRBJ2-1, with D tentatively TRBD2 (5 bases). Trimming pared 3 bases from V and 5 bases from J, leaving 11 bases between. The CDR3 sequence is 13 residues long. Germline-derived CDR1 and CDR2 are DFQATT and SNEGSKA (reference sequence).

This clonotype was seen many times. The CDR3 loop reads CASSSTEGYTF. The CDR3 nucleotides read TGTGCCAGCAGCTCCACAGAGGGCTACACCTTC. The chain is built from TRBV7-9 and TRBJ1-2, with unresolved D. The V gene's germline CDR1 is SEHNR and CDR2 FQNEAQ (reference sequence). This CDR3 has 11 amino acids. V was trimmed by 4 bases and J by 8 bases, leaving 8 bases between them.

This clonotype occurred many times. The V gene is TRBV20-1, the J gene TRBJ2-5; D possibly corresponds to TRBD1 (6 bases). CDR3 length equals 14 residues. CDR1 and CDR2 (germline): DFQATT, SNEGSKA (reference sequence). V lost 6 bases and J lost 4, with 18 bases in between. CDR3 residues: CSATVGAIGETQYF. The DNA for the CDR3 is TGCAGTGCCACGGTGGGGGCCATAGGAGAGACCCAGTACTTC.

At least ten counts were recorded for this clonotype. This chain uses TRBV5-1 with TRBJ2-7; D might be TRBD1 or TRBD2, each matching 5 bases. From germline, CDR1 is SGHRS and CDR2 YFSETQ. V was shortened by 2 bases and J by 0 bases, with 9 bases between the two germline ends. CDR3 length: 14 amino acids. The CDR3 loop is CASSFGGVSYEQYF. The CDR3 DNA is TGCGCCAGCAGCTTTGGGGGTGTCTCCTACGAGCAGTACTTC.

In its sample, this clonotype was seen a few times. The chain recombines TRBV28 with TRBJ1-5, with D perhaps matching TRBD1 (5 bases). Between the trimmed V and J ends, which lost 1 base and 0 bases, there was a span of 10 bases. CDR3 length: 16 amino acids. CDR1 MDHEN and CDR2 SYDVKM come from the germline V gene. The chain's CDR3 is CASSLLPGSSNQPQHF. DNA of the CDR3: TGTGCCAGCAGTTTATTACCAGGGAGTAGCAATCAGCCCCAGCATTTT. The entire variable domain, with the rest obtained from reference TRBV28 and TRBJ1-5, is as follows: DVKVTQSSRYLVKRTGEKVFLECVQDMDHENMFWYRQDPGLGLRLIYFSYDVKMKEKGDIPEGYSVSREKKERFSLILESASTNQTSMYLCASSLLPGSSNQPQHFGDGTRLSIL.

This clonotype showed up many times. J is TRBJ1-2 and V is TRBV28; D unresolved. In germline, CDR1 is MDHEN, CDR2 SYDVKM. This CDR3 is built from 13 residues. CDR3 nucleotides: TGTGCGATTTTCGATGCGGTTAACTATGGCTACACCTTC. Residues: CAIFDAVNYGYTF.

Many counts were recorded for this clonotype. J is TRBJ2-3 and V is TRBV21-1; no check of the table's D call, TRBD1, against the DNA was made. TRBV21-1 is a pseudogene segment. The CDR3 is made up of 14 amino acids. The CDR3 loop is CASGDRGAADTQYF. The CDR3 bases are TGTGCCAGCGGGGACAGGGGTGCAGCAGATACGCAGTATTTT.

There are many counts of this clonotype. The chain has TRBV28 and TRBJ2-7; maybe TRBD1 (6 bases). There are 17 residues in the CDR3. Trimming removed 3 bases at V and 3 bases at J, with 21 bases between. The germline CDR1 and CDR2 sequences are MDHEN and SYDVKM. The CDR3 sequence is CASSFNFGDILLYEQYF. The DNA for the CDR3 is TGTGCCAGCAGTTTCAATTTCGGGGACATCTTACTCTACGAGCAGTACTTC.

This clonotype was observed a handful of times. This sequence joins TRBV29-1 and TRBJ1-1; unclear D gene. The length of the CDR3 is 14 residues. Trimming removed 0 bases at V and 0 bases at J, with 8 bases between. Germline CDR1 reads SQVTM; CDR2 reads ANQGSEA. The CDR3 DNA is TGCAGCGTTGAAGAGCTGAATATGAACACTGAAGCTTTCTTT. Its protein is CSVEELNMNTEAFF. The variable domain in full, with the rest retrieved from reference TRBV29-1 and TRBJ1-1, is SAVISQKPSRDICQRGTSLTIQCQVDSQVTMMFWYRQQPGQSLTLIATANQGSEATYESGFVIDKFPISRPNLTFSTLTVSNMSPEDSSIYLCSVEELNMNTEAFFGQGTRLTVV.

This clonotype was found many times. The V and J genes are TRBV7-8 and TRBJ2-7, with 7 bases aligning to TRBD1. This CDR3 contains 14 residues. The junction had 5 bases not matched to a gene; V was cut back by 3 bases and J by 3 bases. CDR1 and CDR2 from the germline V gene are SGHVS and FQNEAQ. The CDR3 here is CASSFRQGYYEQYF. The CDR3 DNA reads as TGTGCCAGCAGCTTCAGACAGGGCTACTACGAGCAGTACTTC.